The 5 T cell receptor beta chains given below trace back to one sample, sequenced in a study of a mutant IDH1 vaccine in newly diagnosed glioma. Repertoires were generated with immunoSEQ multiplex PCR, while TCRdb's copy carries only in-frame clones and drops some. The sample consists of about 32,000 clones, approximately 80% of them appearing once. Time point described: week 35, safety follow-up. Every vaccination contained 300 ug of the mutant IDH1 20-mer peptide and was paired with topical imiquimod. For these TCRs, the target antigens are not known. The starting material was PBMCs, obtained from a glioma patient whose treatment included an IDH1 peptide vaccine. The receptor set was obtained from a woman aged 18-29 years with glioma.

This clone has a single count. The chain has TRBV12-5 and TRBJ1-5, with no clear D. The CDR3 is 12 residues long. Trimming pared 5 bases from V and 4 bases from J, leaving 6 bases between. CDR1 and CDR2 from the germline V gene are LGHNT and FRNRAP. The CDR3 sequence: CASGLMNQPQHF. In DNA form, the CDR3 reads TGTGCTAGTGGTCTCATGAATCAGCCCCAGCATTTT.

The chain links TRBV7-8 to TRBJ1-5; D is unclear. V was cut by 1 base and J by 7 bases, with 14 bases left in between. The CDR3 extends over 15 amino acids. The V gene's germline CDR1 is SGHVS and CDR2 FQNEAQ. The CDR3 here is CASSLGAGSGQPQHF. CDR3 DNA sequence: TGTGCCAGCAGCTTAGGTGCGGGGTCGGGACAGCCCCAGCATTTT.

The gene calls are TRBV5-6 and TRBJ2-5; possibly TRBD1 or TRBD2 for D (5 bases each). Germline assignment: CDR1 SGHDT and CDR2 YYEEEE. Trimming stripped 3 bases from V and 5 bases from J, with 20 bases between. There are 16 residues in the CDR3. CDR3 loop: CASSSRRDVYRETQYF. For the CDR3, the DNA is TGTGCCAGCAGCTCCCGCCGGGACGTTTATCGGGAGACCCAGTACTTC. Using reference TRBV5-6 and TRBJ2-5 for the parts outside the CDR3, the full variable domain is DAGVTQSPTHLIKTRGQQVTLRCSPKSGHDTVSWYQQALGQGPQFIFQYYEEEERQRGNFPDRFSGHQFPNYSSELNVNALLLGDSALYLCASSSRRDVYRETQYFGPGTRLLVL.

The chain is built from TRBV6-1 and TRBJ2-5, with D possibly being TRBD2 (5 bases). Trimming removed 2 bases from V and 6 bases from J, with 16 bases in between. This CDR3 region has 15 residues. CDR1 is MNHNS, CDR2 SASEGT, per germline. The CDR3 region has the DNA TGTGCCAGCAGTGAATCCCCTAGCAGGCCACAGACCCAGTACTTC. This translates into CASSESPSRPQTQYF.

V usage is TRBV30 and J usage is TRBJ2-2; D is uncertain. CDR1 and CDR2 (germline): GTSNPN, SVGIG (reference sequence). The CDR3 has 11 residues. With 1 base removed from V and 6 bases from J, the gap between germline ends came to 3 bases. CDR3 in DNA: TGTGCCTGGAGTGCCCCCGGGGAGCTGTTTTTT. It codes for CAWSAPGELFF. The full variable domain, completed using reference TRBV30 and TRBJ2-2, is SQTIHQWPATLVQPVGSPLSLECTVEGTSNPNLYWYRQAAGRGLQLLFYSVGIGQISSEVPQNLSASRPQDRQFILSSKKLLLSDSGFYLCAWSAPGELFFGEGSRLTVL.